This T cell receptor beta chain was found in a study of CD8 T cells in ankylosing spondylitis. TCRdb analysed the 5' RACE reads with MiXCR anew, one entry per CDR3 protein. Of 700,000 or so distinct CDR3 sequences listed, 15% to 20% are singletons. Regarding the study as a whole: Seven to nine highly homologous variants made up a TCR beta motif that seemed to typify ankylosing spondylitis blood.

This clonotype was seen a handful of times. Antigen unknown. The CDR3 is 14 amino acids. With V trimmed by 5 bases and J by 2 bases, 2 bases remained unmatched. The sample comprised blood, either unsorted or a sorted T cell fraction (not recorded which). The genes are TRBV12-3 or TRBV12-4 and TRBJ1-1; 10 bases map to TRBD1. The TCR originated in a male donor with ankylosing spondylitis. Here the CDR3 reads CASSTTGGNTEAFF. The CDR3 region has the DNA TGTGCCAGCAGTACGACAGGGGGCAACACTGAAGCTTTCTTT.